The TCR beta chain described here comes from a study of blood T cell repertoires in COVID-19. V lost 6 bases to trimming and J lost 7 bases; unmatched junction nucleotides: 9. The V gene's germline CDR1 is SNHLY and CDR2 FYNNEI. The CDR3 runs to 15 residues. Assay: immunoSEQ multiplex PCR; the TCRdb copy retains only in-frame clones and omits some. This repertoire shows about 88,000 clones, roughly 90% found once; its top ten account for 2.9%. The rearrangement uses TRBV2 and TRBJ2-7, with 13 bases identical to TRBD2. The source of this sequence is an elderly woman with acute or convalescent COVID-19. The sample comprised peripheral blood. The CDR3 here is CASSETSGRASEQYF. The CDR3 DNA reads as TGTGCCAGCAGCGAAACTAGCGGGAGGGCCTCTGAGCAGTACTTC.